A selection of T cell receptor beta chains follows, all from one sample in a study of T-cell reconstitution after alpha-beta-depleted transplantation in children. TCRdb used MiXCR to reprocess the PCR reads, holding one entry per CDR3 protein. The sample carries some 300,000 distinct CDR3 sequences, 6.5% to 9% recorded once. This material consisted of peripheral blood, taken 360 days after TCRalphabeta/CD19-depleted stem cell transplant. These receptor sequences come from a female patient aged 2-9 years who had a stem cell transplant for Fanconi anemia, so the T cells may come from the graft donor. The conserved cysteine and the conserved F or W are not part of the CDR3 here. The D gene is left open where the match is weak. Clone size is stated in some rows and not others, as once, few, many or a class when expanded.

v_gene: TRBV29-1; d_gene: TRBD1; abundance: -; j_gene: TRBJ1-2; CDR3aa: SVGDDRGLVYGYT
v_gene: TRBV7-3; d_gene: -; abundance: many; j_gene: TRBJ1-5; CDR3aa: ASSHPGRAGNQPQH
v_gene: TRBV7-9; d_gene: TRBD2; abundance: many; j_gene: TRBJ2-5; CDR3aa: ASSLVLAEQETQY
v_gene: TRBV29-1; d_gene: -; abundance: many; j_gene: TRBJ1-4; CDR3aa: SVWDRGAEKLF
v_gene: TRBV7-9; d_gene: -; abundance: many; j_gene: TRBJ2-5; CDR3aa: ASRGAVKETQY
v_gene: TRBV20-1; d_gene: -; abundance: many; j_gene: TRBJ2-3; CDR3aa: SASARGTDTQY
v_gene: TRBV12-3/TRBV12-4; d_gene: -; abundance: many; j_gene: TRBJ1-1; CDR3aa: ASSVYTNTEAF
v_gene: TRBV28; d_gene: -; abundance: few; j_gene: TRBJ1-5; CDR3aa: ASSLVGGSSNQPQH
v_gene: TRBV5-1; d_gene: TRBD1; abundance: many; j_gene: TRBJ1-1; CDR3aa: ASSFQPTGGNTEAF
v_gene: TRBV10-3; d_gene: -; abundance: many; j_gene: TRBJ2-2; CDR3aa: AISPQRSPNTGELF
v_gene: TRBV6-5; d_gene: -; abundance: -; j_gene: TRBJ2-3; CDR3aa: ASSYFGTKDTQY
v_gene: TRBV20-1; d_gene: -; abundance: few; j_gene: TRBJ2-5; CDR3aa: SARLNGWGETQY
v_gene: TRBV6-5; d_gene: TRBD1; abundance: -; j_gene: TRBJ2-2; CDR3aa: ASSLLDRNGGELF
v_gene: TRBV29-1; d_gene: TRBD1; abundance: many; j_gene: TRBJ2-3; CDR3aa: SAIRDRARDTQY
v_gene: TRBV24-1; d_gene: -; abundance: many; j_gene: TRBJ1-5; CDR3aa: ATSDRDSPSHQPQH
v_gene: TRBV2; d_gene: TRBD2; abundance: once; j_gene: TRBJ2-7; CDR3aa: ASGALAGGYEQY
v_gene: TRBV7-2; d_gene: -; abundance: many; j_gene: TRBJ1-1; CDR3aa: ASSLVFSGGIETEAF
v_gene: TRBV6-5; d_gene: TRBD1; abundance: many; j_gene: TRBJ1-2; CDR3aa: ASRAGGDYGYT
v_gene: TRBV28; d_gene: -; abundance: many; j_gene: TRBJ1-2; CDR3aa: ASSFPGDGYT
v_gene: TRBV28; d_gene: -; abundance: few; j_gene: TRBJ2-5; CDR3aa: ASSSRPGRKTQY
v_gene: TRBV4-3; d_gene: -; abundance: many; j_gene: TRBJ2-5; CDR3aa: ASSQDRGETQY
v_gene: TRBV9; d_gene: TRBD1; abundance: many; j_gene: TRBJ1-2; CDR3aa: ASSVEGTGSGYT
v_gene: TRBV29-1; d_gene: TRBD2; abundance: few; j_gene: TRBJ2-1; CDR3aa: SGLGTSGNYNEQF
v_gene: TRBV20-1; d_gene: -; abundance: -; j_gene: TRBJ1-4; CDR3aa: SARDPTTNEKLF